These 11 T cell receptor beta chains were all obtained from the same sample, sequenced in a study of technical replicates of blood from several donors. Here immunoSEQ multiplex PCR was the method, and the copy in TCRdb shows in-frame clones only, minus some. The sample has approximately 81,000 clones; 90% to 96% are singletons. Sequencing was performed on T cells isolated from PBMCs. The source is a human donor in good health.

The V and J genes are TRBV9 and TRBJ1-4; 7 bases are shared with TRBD1. J was trimmed by 8 bases and V by 0 bases; bases with no gene match: 7. The length of the CDR3 is 15 residues. Germline CDR1 reads SGDLS; CDR2 reads YYNGEE. CDR3 in amino acids: CASSVAPGQNEKLFF. As DNA, the CDR3 is TGTGCCAGCAGCGTAGCGCCGGGACAGAACGAAAAACTGTTTTTT. Filled out from reference TRBV9 and TRBJ1-4, the complete variable domain reads DSGVTQTPKHLITATGQRVTLRCSPRSGDLSVYWYQQSLDQGLQFLIQYYNGEERAKGNILERFSAQQFPDLHSELNLSSLELGDSALYFCASSVAPGQNEKLFFGSGTQLSVL.

The chain links TRBV19 to TRBJ2-7; the match to TRBD1 covers 7 bases. J was trimmed by 1 base and V by 5 bases; bases with no gene match: 2. The CDR3 consists of 13 residues. The V gene's germline CDR1 is LNHDA and CDR2 SQIVND (reference sequence). CDR3 residues: CASSPDRSYEQYF. The CDR3 nucleotides are TGTGCCAGTAGTCCGGACAGGTCCTACGAGCAGTACTTC.

V gene TRBV10-3 combines with J gene TRBJ1-1; 10 bases map to TRBD1. There are 12 residues in the CDR3. CDR1 and CDR2 from the germline V gene are ENHRY and SYGVKD. Trimming at V came to 6 bases and at J to 6 bases, leaving 1 base not matched to a gene. In DNA, the CDR3 is TGTGCCATCAGGACAGGGGGCTCTGAAGCTTTCTTT. It is translated as CAIRTGGSEAFF.

V and J are TRBV9 and TRBJ1-4, with 8 bases that match TRBD1. V shed 0 bases and J 4 bases; nucleotides not matched to a gene: 8. The length of the CDR3 is 17 residues. Per the germline V gene, CDR1 is SGDLS and CDR2 is YYNGEE. The chain's CDR3 is CASSVDGQGILNEKLFF. The CDR3 nucleotides are TGTGCCAGCAGCGTAGATGGACAGGGAATTCTTAATGAAAAACTGTTTTTT.

To note about this clone: An end of the junction does not agree with germline; a read error may underlie this. The chain carries TRBV7-9 and TRBJ1-1, with D possibly being TRBD1 (6 bases). The CDR3 sequence is 13 residues long. Germline lookup yields CDR1 SEHNR and CDR2 FQNEAQ (reference sequence). The CDR3 DNA reads TGTGCCAGCAGATTAGGGGGGGGGACTGAAGCTTTCTTT. Protein product: CASRLGGGTEAFF.

In this sample, this clone turned up once. The genes are TRBV29-1 and TRBJ2-7; 14 bases are a match to TRBD2. The CDR3 has 16 amino acids. Germline CDR1 and CDR2: SQVTM and ANQGSEA. V shed 3 bases and J 6 bases; nucleotides not matched to a gene: 10. DNA of the CDR3: TGCAGCGTTGAGAGCCGACTAGCGGGAGGGCCGGGCGAGCAGTACTTC. Protein product: CSVESRLAGGPGEQYF.

This sequence joins TRBV29-1 and TRBJ2-1; TRBD1 matches at 12 bases. V shed 4 bases and J 8 bases; nucleotides not matched to a gene: 6. Germline V gene data show CDR1 as SQVTM and CDR2 as ANQGSEA. The CDR3 is 14 amino acids. CDR3 sequence reads: CSVALGTGGYEQFF. The CDR3 DNA reads TGCAGCGTTGCGCTAGGGACAGGGGGCTATGAGCAGTTCTTC.

The CDR3 loop is CASSSGTMNTGELFF. The CDR3 DNA follows: TGTGCCAGCAGTTCCGGGACTATGAACACCGGGGAGCTGTTTTTT. This rearrangement joins TRBV11-3 to TRBJ2-2, with 7 nucleotides matching TRBD2. The V and J ends lost 6 bases and 1 base, in that order; junction bases with no gene match: 5. CDR1 and CDR2 from the germline V gene are SGHNT and YENEEA. This CDR3 contains 15 residues.

V gene TRBV29-1 combines with J gene TRBJ1-2; 7 nucleotides line up with TRBD1. CDR3 length: 11 amino acids. Germline CDR1 reads SQVTM; CDR2 reads ANQGSEA. The V and J ends lost 5 bases and 4 bases, in that order; junction bases with no gene match: 1. CDR3 sequence (DNA): TGCAGCGTTTGGACAGGCTATGGCTACACCTTC. Translation gives CSVWTGYGYTF.

The rearrangement uses TRBV7-2 and TRBJ2-3; 7 bases are shared with TRBD2. Trimming removed 5 bases from V and 4 bases from J; junction bases left unmatched: 12. The CDR3 extends over 16 amino acids. Per germline, CDR1 SGHTA and CDR2 FQGNSA. CDR3 sequence: CASSQRWGRGADTQYF. The CDR3 DNA follows: TGTGCCAGCAGCCAGCGCTGGGGGAGGGGTGCAGATACGCAGTATTTT.

J is TRBJ1-3 and V is TRBV28; TRBD1 is a possible D gene (5 bases). CDR3 length equals 17 residues. CDR1 and CDR2 from the germline V gene are MDHEN and SYDVKM. V lost 3 bases, J lost 0 bases, and 15 bases lay in between. CDR3 in amino acids: CASSFGYRINSGNTIYF. In DNA form, the CDR3 reads TGTGCCAGCAGTTTCGGTTACAGGATTAACTCTGGAAACACCATATATTTT.